This is a list of T cell receptor beta chains from one sample in a study of cytomegalovirus exposure and HLA in healthy donors. Here immunoSEQ multiplex PCR was the method, and the copy in TCRdb shows in-frame clones only, minus some. The sample contains tens of thousands of clones, 90% of which appear only once. Material for sequencing was PBMCs. These TCRs come from a woman aged 18-29 years in good health and CMV-seronegative. CDR3s include the opening cysteine and the closing phenylalanine or tryptophan.

j_call v_call cdr3_aa
TRBJ1-4 TRBV19 CAAKDRAGEKLFF
TRBJ2-3 TRBV2 CASSGSFRGLAGSTDTQYF
TRBJ1-5 TRBV28 CASSASRVQPQHF
. TRBV7-9 CASSLGAWEDEQYF
TRBJ2-7 TRBV6-1 CASSRGLVEGEQYF
TRBJ1-1 TRBV6-6 CASSYRTGNTEAFF
TRBJ2-7 TRBV15 CATSPSGRLGSYEQYF
TRBJ2-1 TRBV7-3 CASSLTRTSILNEQFF
TRBJ2-7 TRBV30 CAWSVLGSSGGQYF
TRBJ1-2 TRBV7-9 CASSLLPSTSGKGYTF
TRBJ1-5 TRBV4-1 CASSQDPSLRGRGNQPQHF
TRBJ2-3 TRBV11-3 CASSFCLAGGLITDTQYF
TRBJ2-7 TRBV5-1 CASSPLDREVVVYEQYF
TRBJ1-6 TRBV19 CASTPMFSSYNSPLHF
TRBJ2-5 TRBV5-1 CASSLGLGKYGQYF
TRBJ2-5 TRBV7-3 CASSFGGEETQYF
TRBJ2-3 TRBV7-2 CASSPRLAGRTDTQYF
TRBJ2-6 TRBV15 CATSRDRQGANVLTF
TRBJ1-2 TRBV7-9 CASSSLANRVGGYTF
TRBJ1-4 TRBV11-1 CASSLRPNEKLFF
TRBJ2-7 TRBV2 CASSLRAGAYEQYF
TRBJ1-5 TRBV5-5 CASSLDGGRQPQHF
TRBJ2-5 TRBV7-9 CSSSLTVREETQYF
TRBJ2-7 TRBV7-9 CSSRYRQGNEQYF
TRBJ1-1 TRBV6-5 CASSYSGAVATEAFF
TRBJ1-1 TRBV5-4 CASSLGDSRTNTEAFF
TRBJ1-2 TRBV18 CASSPGGRDGYTF
TRBJ2-3 TRBV11-2 CASTWGVRDTDTQYF
TRBJ1-1 TRBV5-1 CASSPRDREEAFF
TRBJ2-7 TRBV11-2 CASSLAGGTYEQYF
TRBJ1-4 TRBV5-1 CASQPGQGLNNEKLFF
TRBJ1-5 TRBV19 CASSIGGVDNQPQHF
TRBJ2-4 TRBV6-1 CASSEMGLAGVIGKNIQYF
TRBJ2-5 TRBV6-5 CASQGEWDQETQYF
TRBJ1-2 TRBV7-6 CASSRWQGADGYTF
TRBJ1-6 TRBV2 CASSPNPGTYNSPLHF
TRBJ2-2 TRBV30 CAWGGRAKGELFF
TRBJ2-3 TRBV5-8 CASSRRQGTIYTDTQYF
TRBJ2-5 TRBV6-6 CASSSPPTSGSETQYF
TRBJ2-7 TRBV19 CASSPGTSGGYYEQYF
TRBJ2-3 TRBV27 CASSLRNLAGLTDTQYF
TRBJ1-1 TRBV4-1 CASSHPGQGGPNTEAFF
TRBJ2-3 TRBV7-9 CASSLVPGRDTQYF
TRBJ1-1 TRBV28 CASSLRVGDTEAFF
TRBJ1-6 TRBV27 CASSPRQGASPLHF
TRBJ1-2 TRBV7-8 CASSLEGRGNDGYTF
TRBJ2-7 TRBV2 CASSRAGGPYEQYF
TRBJ1-4 TRBV27 CASSGRGLATNEKLFF